These 32 T cell receptor beta chains share one sample of origin, sequenced in a study of read filtering for tumor transcriptome and immune sequencing. The library was built from 400 ng RNA with molecular barcoded adaptors for alpha/delta and beta/gamma chains. MiXCR, applied by TCRdb to the reads, yields one record per CDR3 protein. The sample holds 15,000 to 20,000 distinct CDR3 sequences, approximately 20% seen once. Input material: a population of CD138-negative cells sorted from bone marrow. The origin of the receptors is a donor aged 40 or over with multiple myeloma.

Note on this clonotype: Possible read error: a much larger clone is one base away. The V call is TRBV24-1, the J call TRBJ2-5, with D unclear. CDR3 length equals 15 residues. V was trimmed by 3 bases and J by 5 bases, leaving 15 bases between them. Germline lookup yields CDR1 KGHDR and CDR2 SFDVKD. CDR3 loop: CATSDAWGLGETQYF. The CDR3 region has the DNA TGTGCCACCAGTGATGCCTGGGGTCTCGGCGAGACCCAGTACTTC.

This clonotype was picked up many times. The V call is TRBV19, the J call TRBJ2-7; D is perhaps TRBD1 or TRBD2 (5 bases each). Germline loops: CDR1 LNHDA, CDR2 SQIVND (reference sequence). The CDR3 sequence is 14 residues long. Trimming shortened V by 4 bases and J by 2 bases, and 12 bases separated the two germline ends. The CDR3 bases are TGTGCCAGTAGTACCTGGGACCGCACCTACGAGCAGTACTTC. Translated, it gives CASSTWDRTYEQYF.

In this sample, this clonotype turned up once. Here the CDR3 omits its conserved ending phenylalanine or tryptophan, so a read error is the likely source. The chain is built from TRBV6-2 or TRBV6-3 and TRBJ2-3; the D gene is possibly TRBD2 (5 bases). The CDR3 runs 14 residues. Germline assignment: CDR1 MNHEY and CDR2 SVGEGT. V gave up 5 bases and J gave up 2 bases, with 11 bases separating them. The CDR3 spells CASSPMGVTDTQYS. CDR3 nucleotides: TGTGCCAGCAGTCCCATGGGAGTCACAGATACGCAGTATTCT.

Many counts were recorded for this clonotype. This rearrangement joins TRBV6-2 or TRBV6-3 to TRBJ2-7; D unresolved. The V end was cut by 5 bases, the J end by 3 bases, with 2 bases between. The CDR3 runs 10 residues. In germline, CDR1 is MNHEY, CDR2 SVGEGT. The CDR3 loop reads CASSDYEQYF. For the CDR3, the DNA is TGTGCCAGCAGTGACTACGAGCAGTACTTC.

This clonotype was detected ten times or more. The chain links TRBV6-5 to TRBJ2-4; D unresolved. Per the germline V gene, CDR1 is MNHEY and CDR2 is SVGAGI. Trimming stripped 8 bases from V and 8 bases from J, with 16 bases between. The CDR3 covers 13 residues. Here the CDR3 DNA reads TGTGCCAGCCGGGCAGTCTTAGGGCACATTCAGTACTTC. This sequence encodes CASRAVLGHIQYF.

This clonotype was observed a few times. The chain combines TRBV20-1 with TRBJ2-7, with 7 positions matching TRBD1. The ends lost 5 bases at V and 1 base at J; junction bases unmatched: 8. The CDR3 extends over 14 amino acids. Germline V gene sequence: CDR1 DFQATT, CDR2 SNEGSKA (reference sequence). CDR3 amino acids: CSADWTGRSYEQYF. DNA of the CDR3: TGCAGTGCTGATTGGACAGGACGATCCTACGAGCAGTACTTC.

This clonotype occurred many times. The chain joins TRBV3-1 to TRBJ2-7; maybe TRBD2 (6 bases). Trimming left V 1 base short and J 11 bases short, with 18 bases between. Per the germline V gene, CDR1 is LGHDT and CDR2 is YNNKEL (reference sequence). The CDR3 is made up of 14 amino acids. CDR3 bases: TGTGCCAGCAGCCAAGGAGGAGCGGGCCGCGGGAAGTACTTC. Its protein product is CASSQGGAGRGKYF.

This clonotype was detected ten times or more. The chain couples TRBV29-1 to TRBJ2-6, with a tentative D call TRBD2 (5 bases). The V gene's germline CDR1 is SQVTM and CDR2 ANQGSEA. The CDR3 extends over 17 amino acids. The ends were cut back, 5 bases at V and 0 bases at J, with 17 bases in the middle. CDR3: CSVLTRGSLSGANVLTF. For the CDR3, the DNA is TGCAGCGTTCTGACAAGAGGGTCTCTCTCTGGGGCCAACGTCCTGACTTTC.

This chain connects TRBV7-9 to TRBJ1-5, with 8 bases matching TRBD1. Germline lookup yields CDR1 SEHNR and CDR2 FQNEAQ (reference sequence). The CDR3 runs 14 residues. Trimming cost V 5 bases and J 3 bases; bases outside gene matches: 3. CDR3 protein: CASSRTGSNQPQHF. CDR3 nucleotide sequence: TGTGCCAGCAGCCGGACAGGGTCCAATCAGCCCCAGCATTTT.

This clonotype is medium-sized by share. The chain is built from TRBV5-4 and TRBJ2-3; D could derive from TRBD1 or TRBD2 (5 bases each). Germline CDR1 is SGHNT and CDR2 is YYREEE (reference sequence). The CDR3 loop spans 19 amino acids. The germline V and J ends were trimmed by 4 bases and 4 bases, with 28 bases remaining between them. CDR3 in amino acids: CASSPPGAKNSRSSDTQYF. As DNA, the CDR3 is TGTGCCAGCAGCCCGCCCGGGGCTAAGAATTCACGGTCCTCAGATACGCAGTATTTT.

This clonotype was observed at least ten times. The chain has TRBV5-4 and TRBJ2-3; TRBD1 or TRBD2 may be the D gene (5 bases each). Trimming shortened V by 6 bases and J by 6 bases, and 20 bases separated the two germline ends. The germline V gene encodes CDR1 SGHNT and CDR2 YYREEE (reference sequence). The CDR3 length is 15 residues. The CDR3: CASKPSARDRDTQYF. CDR3 coding DNA: TGTGCCAGCAAACCCTCGGCCAGGGACCGGGATACGCAGTATTTT.

This clonotype was counted many times. This chain joins TRBV5-1 and TRBJ2-1; D not certain. Germline V CDR1 and CDR2: SGHRS, YFSETQ. The V and J ends lost 2 bases and 4 bases respectively, with 4 bases between them. The CDR3 runs 12 residues. The CDR3 DNA is TGCGCCAGCAGCTTCTCTTACAATGAGCAGTTCTTC. Its protein product is CASSFSYNEQFF.

This clonotype was detected only a few times. The genes are TRBV5-6 and TRBJ2-6, with D possibly being TRBD1 or TRBD2 (6 bases each). The CDR3 runs to 20 residues. The V gene lost 4 bases and the J gene lost 1 base, with 24 bases spanning the gap. From germline, CDR1 is SGHDT and CDR2 YYEEEE. DNA for the CDR3: TGTGCCAGCAGCCCATTCTGGGGAGGTCACAGGGTTTCTGGGGCCAACGTCCTGACTTTC. As protein: CASSPFWGGHRVSGANVLTF.

V and J are TRBV19 and TRBJ2-5; 8 bases agree with TRBD1. This CDR3 is 18 amino acids long. Germline CDR1 and CDR2: LNHDA and SQIVND (reference sequence). CDR3 DNA sequence: TGTGTCACTCAGCTCGGCAGGGGGCGCGTGGAGAACCAAGAGACCCAGTACTTC. It specifies CVTQLGRGRVENQETQYF.

The J gene is TRBJ2-2, the V gene TRBV7-2; 8 nucleotides align to TRBD1. V shed 3 bases and J 5 bases; nucleotides not matched to a gene: 8. The germline V gene encodes CDR1 SGHTA and CDR2 FQGNSA. The CDR3 has 16 amino acids. The CDR3 sequence is CTSSLGSRGRTGELFF. The CDR3 DNA is TGTACCAGCAGCTTGGGTAGCAGGGGGCGTACCGGGGAGCTGTTTTTT.

Only a few counts were recorded for this clonotype. This chain links TRBV20-1 with TRBJ2-4, with 10 bases fitting TRBD2. The CDR3 consists of 16 residues. V was clipped by 3 bases and J by 3 bases; unmatched bases: 8. The germline V gene has CDR1 DFQATT and CDR2 SNEGSKA (reference sequence). The CDR3 region has the DNA TGCAGTGCTAGCTCGGGGACTAGCGTGGGCAAAAACATTCAGTACTTC. Amino acids: CSASSGTSVGKNIQYF.

This clonotype was seen a few times. The V call is TRBV5-4, the J call TRBJ2-5; D uncertain. CDR3 length equals 13 residues. The V gene lost 4 bases and the J gene lost 5 bases, with 12 bases spanning the gap. Germline assignment: CDR1 SGHNT and CDR2 YYREEE (reference sequence). The CDR3 sequence: CASSPRARETQYF. As DNA, the CDR3 is TGTGCCAGCAGCCCAAGAGCGAGGGAGACCCAGTACTTC.

By proportion, this clonotype is medium-sized. The V call is TRBV5-1, the J call TRBJ2-1; 9 bases map to TRBD2. The CDR3 covers 15 residues. Germline CDR1 SGHRS, CDR2 YFSETQ. With 2 bases clipped from V and 1 base from J, the junction kept 1 base outside the gene matches. The CDR3: CASSFGLASYNEQFF. The CDR3 DNA reads TGCGCCAGCAGCTTTGGACTAGCGTCCTACAATGAGCAGTTCTTC.

This chain links TRBV30 with TRBJ2-3, with TRBD2 as a possible D gene (5 bases). Germline V lookup: CDR1 GTSNPN, CDR2 SVGIG (reference sequence). CDR3 length: 17 residues. Trimming took 0 bases from V and 0 from J, leaving 16 bases between them. CDR3 sequence reads: CAWSVKLAAASTDTQYF. The DNA for the CDR3 is TGTGCCTGGAGTGTAAAGCTAGCAGCGGCTAGCACAGATACGCAGTATTTT.

This clonotype was detected many times. The J gene is TRBJ2-5, the V gene TRBV4-1, with D hard to call. The germline gives CDR1 MGHRA, CDR2 YSYEKL. The V gene lost 1 base and the J gene lost 5 bases, with 8 bases spanning the gap. The CDR3 loop spans 13 amino acids. The CDR3 loop reads CASSQALRETQYF. The DNA for the CDR3 is TGCGCCAGCAGCCAAGCGTTACGGGAGACCCAGTACTTC.

This clonotype was counted ten times or more. The gene calls are TRBV20-1 and TRBJ2-3; 10 positions match TRBD2. Germline CDR1 DFQATT, CDR2 SNEGSKA (reference sequence). The length of the CDR3 is 15 residues. The junction had 8 bases not matched to a gene; V was cut back by 3 bases and J by 5 bases. The CDR3 reads CSASGLAGVGDTQYF. DNA of the CDR3: TGCAGTGCTAGTGGCCTAGCGGGAGTCGGAGATACGCAGTATTTT.

This clonotype has ten or more counts. The chain links TRBV20-1 to TRBJ1-5; the D gene is possibly TRBD1 (6 bases). Per germline, CDR1 DFQATT and CDR2 SNEGSKA (reference sequence). This CDR3 contains 15 residues. V lost 0 bases and J 1 base, leaving 10 bases between the germline ends. CDR3 region: CSARETGNSNQPQHF. CDR3 DNA: TGCAGTGCTAGAGAAACAGGGAACAGCAATCAGCCCCAGCATTTT.

On this clonotype itself: A much larger clone is a single base away; this may be a read error. J is TRBJ2-1 and V is TRBV24-1; 7 bases fit TRBD1. There are 15 residues in the CDR3. Per the germline V gene, CDR1 is KGHDR and CDR2 is SFDVKD. The CDR3 nucleotides read TGTGCCACCAGTGATCCACTTCGGGACAGAAATGGGCAGTTCTTC. Its translation is CATSDPLRDRNGQFF.

The rearrangement links TRBV20-1 to TRBJ1-6; TRBD1 matches 8 bases. J was trimmed by 6 bases and V by 3 bases; bases with no gene match: 7. Germline V gene data show CDR1 as DFQATT and CDR2 as SNEGSKA (reference sequence). The CDR3 sequence is 15 residues long. CDR3 amino acids: CSASRGTGFNSPLHF. CDR3 nucleotides: TGCAGTGCTAGTAGAGGGACAGGCTTTAATTCACCCCTCCACTTT.

This clonotype was found many times. This rearrangement joins TRBV9 to TRBJ2-2; TRBD2 matches at 11 bases. The J segment lost 1 base and the V segment lost 5 bases, leaving 10 bases of the junction unmatched. Germline CDR1 SGDLS, CDR2 YYNGEE. The CDR3 length is 18 residues. In nucleotides, the CDR3 is TGTGCCAGCAGAGTACCGACTAGCGGGGAGGAGAACACCGGGGAGCTGTTTTTT. Its protein is CASRVPTSGEENTGELFF.

This clonotype was seen repeatedly, ten times or more. The V gene is TRBV29-1, the J gene TRBJ2-1, with 10 bases fitting TRBD2. The trim removed 4 bases at V and 4 bases at J, leaving 4 bases unmatched. Looked up from germline, CDR1 is SQVTM and CDR2 is ANQGSEA. This CDR3 spans 14 amino acids. The CDR3 bases are TGCAGCGTTGCTCTAGCGGGAGTGTACAATGAGCAGTTCTTC. Translating gives CSVALAGVYNEQFF.

This clonotype was seen more than once but under ten times. With a much larger clone just one base away, this may be a read error. The chain carries TRBV13 and TRBJ2-1; no firm D call. Germline V lookup: CDR1 PRHDT, CDR2 FYEKMQ (reference sequence). This CDR3 comprises 14 residues. The CDR3: CASSPSRSCNEQFF. The CDR3 nucleotides are TGTGCCAGCAGCCCCTCCCGCTCCTGCAATGAGCAGTTCTTC.

Concerning this clonotype itself: At one end the junction does not follow the germline gene, possibly because of a read error. The J gene is TRBJ2-1, the V gene TRBV5-1; TRBD2 aligns across 8 bases. There are 15 residues in the CDR3. Germline lookup yields CDR1 SGHRS and CDR2 YFSETQ. The CDR3 loop reads CACSQSGRLYKEQFF. Written as DNA, the CDR3 is TGCGCCTGCAGCCAAAGCGGGAGACTTTACAAAGAGCAGTTCTTC.

This clonotype rates as medium-sized. CDR3 nucleotide sequence: TGTGCCAGCAGTGAATCAGGTGGGAGGGCCTACAATGAGCAGTTCTTC. Its protein is CASSESGGRAYNEQFF. V and J are TRBV25-1 and TRBJ2-1; 7 positions agree with TRBD2. Germline values: CDR1 MGHDK, CDR2 SYGVNS. The V segment lost 1 base and the J segment 2 bases; nucleotides outside the gene matches: 5. CDR3 size: 16 residues.

This chain links TRBV4-2 with TRBJ2-3; 9 bases line up with TRBD2. The CDR3 loop spans 16 amino acids. J was trimmed by 4 bases and V by 0 bases; bases with no gene match: 5. CDR1 and CDR2 (germline): LGHNA, YNFKEQ. This chain's CDR3 is CASSQEPTSGSDTQYF. CDR3 DNA sequence: TGTGCCAGCAGCCAAGAGCCGACTAGCGGCTCAGATACGCAGTATTTT.

A few counts support this clonotype. The chain is built from TRBV7-6 and TRBJ2-1; 11 positions agree with TRBD2. This CDR3 is 17 amino acids long. V shed 5 bases, J shed 4 bases, and the junction held 10 bases outside the gene matches. Germline lookup yields CDR1 SGHVS and CDR2 FNYEAQ. DNA for the CDR3: TGTGCCAGCAGCGGTGATCCTAGCGGGAGGCGGTACAATGAGCAGTTCTTC. Amino acid sequence: CASSGDPSGRRYNEQFF.

A few counts support this clonotype. The chain employs TRBV9 and TRBJ2-7; D might be TRBD2 (5 bases). From germline, CDR1 is SGDLS and CDR2 YYNGEE. CDR3 length: 13 amino acids. The V gene lost 2 bases and the J gene lost 6 bases, with 12 bases spanning the gap. For the CDR3, the DNA is TGTGCCAGCAGCGTCTTTGAAGGGAGCGAGCAGTACTTC. The encoded protein is CASSVFEGSEQYF.